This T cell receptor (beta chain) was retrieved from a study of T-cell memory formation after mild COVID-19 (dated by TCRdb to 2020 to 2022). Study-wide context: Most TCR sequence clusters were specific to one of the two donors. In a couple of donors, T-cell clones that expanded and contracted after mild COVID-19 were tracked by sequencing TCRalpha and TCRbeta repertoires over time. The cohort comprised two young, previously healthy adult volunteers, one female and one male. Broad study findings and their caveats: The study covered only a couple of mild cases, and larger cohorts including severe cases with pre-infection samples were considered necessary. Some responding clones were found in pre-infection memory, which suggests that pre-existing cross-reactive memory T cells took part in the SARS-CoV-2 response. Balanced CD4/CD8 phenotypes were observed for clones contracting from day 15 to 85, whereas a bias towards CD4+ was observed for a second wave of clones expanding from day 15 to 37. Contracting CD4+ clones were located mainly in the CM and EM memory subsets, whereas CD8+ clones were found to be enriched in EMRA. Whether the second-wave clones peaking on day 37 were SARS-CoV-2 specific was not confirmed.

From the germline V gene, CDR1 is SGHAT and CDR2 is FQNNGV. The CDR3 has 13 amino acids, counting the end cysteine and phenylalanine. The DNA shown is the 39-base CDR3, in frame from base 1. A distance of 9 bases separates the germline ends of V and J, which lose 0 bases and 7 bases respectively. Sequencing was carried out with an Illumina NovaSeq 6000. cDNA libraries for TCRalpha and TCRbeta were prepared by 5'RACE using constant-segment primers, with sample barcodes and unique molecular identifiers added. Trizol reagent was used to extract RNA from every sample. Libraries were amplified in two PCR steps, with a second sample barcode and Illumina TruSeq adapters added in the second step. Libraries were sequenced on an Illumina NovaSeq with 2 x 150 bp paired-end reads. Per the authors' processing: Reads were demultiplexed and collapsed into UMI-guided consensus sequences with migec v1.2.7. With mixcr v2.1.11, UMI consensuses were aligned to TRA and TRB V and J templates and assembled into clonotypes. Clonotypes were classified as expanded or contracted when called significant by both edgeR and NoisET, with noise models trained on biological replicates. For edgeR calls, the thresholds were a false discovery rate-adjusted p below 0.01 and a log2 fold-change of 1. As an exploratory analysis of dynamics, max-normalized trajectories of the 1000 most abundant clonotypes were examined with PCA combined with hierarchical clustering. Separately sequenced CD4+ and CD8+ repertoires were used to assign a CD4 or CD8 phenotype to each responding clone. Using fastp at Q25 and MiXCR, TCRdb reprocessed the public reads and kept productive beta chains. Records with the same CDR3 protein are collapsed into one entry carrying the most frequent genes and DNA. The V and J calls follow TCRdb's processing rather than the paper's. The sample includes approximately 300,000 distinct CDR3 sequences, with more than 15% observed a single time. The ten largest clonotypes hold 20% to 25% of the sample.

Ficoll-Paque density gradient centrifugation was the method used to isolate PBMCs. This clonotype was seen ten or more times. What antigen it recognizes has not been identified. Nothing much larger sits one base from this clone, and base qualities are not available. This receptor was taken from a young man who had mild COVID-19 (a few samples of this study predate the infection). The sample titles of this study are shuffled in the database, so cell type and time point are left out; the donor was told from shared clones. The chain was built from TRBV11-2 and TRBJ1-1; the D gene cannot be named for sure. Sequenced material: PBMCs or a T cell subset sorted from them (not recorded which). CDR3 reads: CASSLDRHGEAFF. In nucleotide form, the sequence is TGTGCCAGCAGCTTAGACCGCCACGGTGAAGCTTTCTTT.